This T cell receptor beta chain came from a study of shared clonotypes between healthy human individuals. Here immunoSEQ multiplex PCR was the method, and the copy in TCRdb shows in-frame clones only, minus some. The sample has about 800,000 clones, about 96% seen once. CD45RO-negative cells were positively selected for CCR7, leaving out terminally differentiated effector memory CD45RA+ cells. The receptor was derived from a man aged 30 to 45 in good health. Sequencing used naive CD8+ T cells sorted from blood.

CDR3 amino acids: CASSVDVGGRSIGGTDTQYF. DNA for the CDR3: TGTGCCAGCAGCGTAGATGTGGGCGGGAGATCGATTGGTGGCACAGATACGCAGTATTTT. The chain recombines TRBV9 with TRBJ2-3; 7 bases are shared with TRBD2. Trimming removed 0 bases from V and 1 base from J; junction bases left unmatched: 17. Germline lookup yields CDR1 SGDLS and CDR2 YYNGEE. The CDR3 runs to 20 residues.